This T cell receptor beta chain was identified during a study of regulatory T cells in long-lasting Graves disease (dated by TCRdb to about 2021). Regarding the complete study: Antithyroid drugs had been taken for less than 3 months by newly diagnosed Graves' disease patients. Peripheral blood TCR sequencing and RNA sequencing compared persistent Graves' disease patients with newly diagnosed Graves' disease patients. The study was conducted in China and was registered as a clinical trial. A total of 35 or so samples were covered by TCR sequencing, comprising some 13 persistent and roughly 20 newly diagnosed Graves' disease patients. Findings and caveats that apply to the study as a whole: As a limitation, the authors acknowledged that the small sample size may reduce accuracy. Because the primary lesion, thyroid tissue, could not be accessed, the study looked at peripheral blood alone. Compared with newly diagnosed patients, patients with persistent Graves' disease had lower TCR Shannon entropy and fewer highly expanded clones, which suggests clonal expansion. Sequencing and analysis were limited to the TCR beta chain. Patients with persistent disease shared more public clonotypes (under 3,000) than newly diagnosed patients did (about 1,000). TRBV28, TRBJ1-2 and TRBJ2-5 were preferentially used in persistent disease, while TRBV20-1 and TRBJ2-1 were favored in newly diagnosed disease.

The time point label here, explained by the study, means: newly diagnosed GD, antithyroid drugs for less than 3 months. For both TCR sequencing and RNA sequencing, RNA was extracted from PBMCs in TRIzol. The diagnosis of Graves' disease was made according to American Thyroid Association guidelines. Patients were recruited from an endocrinology department in Xi'an, China. From each patient, 7.5 to 10 milliliters of peripheral blood was collected into an EDTA anticoagulant tube. Ficoll Paque Plus density gradient separation was used to isolate PBMCs, and no additional T cell sorting was done. An Agilent 2100 Bioanalyzer and agarose gel were used to check RNA quality, while a NanoDrop 2000 measured RNA concentration. This clonotype was detected only a few times. Its cognate antigen has yet to be identified. No base qualities exist here, and no much larger clone lies one base off it. CDR1 SGHDN and CDR2 FVKESK are derived from the germline V gene. Deletion took 4 bases off V and 5 bases off J, with a span of 11 bases between the germline ends. The CDR3 starts with the cysteine, ends with the phenylalanine, and has 13 residues. Just the 39-base CDR3 DNA is kept, in frame starting at base 1.

Libraries came from multiplex PCR. Sequenced on an Illumina HiSeq 4000. To build TCR beta libraries, CDR3 regions were amplified by Arm-PCR using iRepertoire HTBI primers. Before sequencing, the PCR products went through gel purification. Processing in the source paper ran as follows. A total of fewer than 65 TRBV and some 15 TRBJ segments were identified across samples and were used for gene usage analysis of CDR3 amino acid clonotypes. COPE and FqMerger were used to merge filtered high-quality paired reads into contigs. Contigs were aligned with BLAST to IMGT TRBV, TRBD and TRBJ reference genes, and CDR3 was defined per IMGT. Clonotypes above 0.1% frequency were classified as highly expanded clones. Repertoire diversity was measured by Shannon entropy, and V-J evenness by the Gini coefficient. Clonotypes shared by more than one individual were considered public. Using fastp trimming at Q25 and MiXCR clonotype assembly, TCRdb reanalyzed the public sequencing data and kept in-frame beta chains. Every entry covers one CDR3 protein and lists the most common genes and DNA from its rows. Clone size and V and J calls follow TCRdb, not the original study. The sample contains hundreds of thousands of distinct CDR3 sequences, roughly a sixth of them found a single time. More than 20% of the sample rests with the top ten.

The same specimen was also included in a second study, on T cells in Graves' hyperthyroidism and ophthalmopathy. That second report states: A patient counted as having stable Graves' hyperthyroidism if no progression to ophthalmopathy occurred over 18 months of follow-up. Hyperthyroidism patients were aged 18 to 65 years and newly diagnosed, with disease duration of less than 2 months. Exclusion was applied to patients with uncontrolled infections, other autoimmune diseases, pregnancy or lactation. Diagnoses were based on clinical symptoms, serum thyroxine and TRAb, thyroid ultrasound and orbital computed tomography. For the first round of RT-PCR on the TCR CDR3, the HTBI primer set was used together with the Qiagen OneStep RT-PCR kit. Most expanded thyroid clonotypes (frequency above 0.001) were also detected in blood, a finding suggesting that blood repertoires may reflect thyroid immune responses. A model built on a 13 V-J signature distinguished ophthalmopathy from stable hyperthyroidism, reaching 87.88% sensitivity and about 81% specificity in cross-validation and 80%/75% in testing. In validation, progression to ophthalmopathy was predicted by the model with 70.59% sensitivity and about 72% specificity, a median of around 6.5 months before onset. To identify TCR V-J signatures that set the groups apart, the researchers used a discovery cohort of 100 patients, made up of roughly 40 with Graves' ophthalmopathy and some 56 with stable Graves' hyperthyroidism. Whether ophthalmopathy could be predicted prospectively was tested in an independent validation cohort made up of approximately 19 hyperthyroidism patients plus 17 patients who later progressed to ophthalmopathy. For training and testing, the 100 patients in the discovery cohort were randomly divided in a 7:3 ratio. The study also compared thyroid tissue and blood T-cell repertoires from several Graves' hyperthyroidism patients. Following sampling, methimazole starting at 30 mg daily was given to hyperthyroidism patients, and high-dose intravenous methylprednisolone was given to ophthalmopathy patients. A second multiplex PCR round built the libraries, followed by size selection and purification. Libraries were sequenced paired-end with 100 bp reads on an Illumina HiSeq2000. SOAPnuke was used to process the raw data, removing reads that contained adapters or uncalled bases, had a mean Phred below 15, or lacked an exact match to the constant primer or identifier. High-quality paired reads were merged using COPE v1.2.5, and each unique nucleotide sequence was defined as a clonotype. MiTCR v1.1 was used to align clonotypes to the IMGT TRBV, TRBD and TRBJ reference segments. Analysis was restricted to V-J combinations with a frequency above 0.0001, which covered roughly 99% of repertoires. The TCS score was defined as the ratio of F50 (clonal expansion) to E x V (chaos), calculated using BLOSUM62-based TCRdist between CDR3 peptides within each V-J. Welch's t-statistics and random forest reduced 500 to 650 V-J features to about 12, which were used in a naive Bayes classifier (R e1071). No statistical method was used to set the sample size in advance, and investigators knew the group allocation. The paper reports TCR Vbeta CDR3 sequencing of approximately 130 peripheral blood samples: approximately 43 ophthalmopathy, about 75 hyperthyroidism and around 17 progressor patients.

The chain is made from TRBV14 and TRBJ1-2; there is no confident call for the D gene. The sequenced sample was peripheral blood mononuclear cells (PBMCs), obtained at new diagnosis, from a patient treated with antithyroid drugs. The origin of this receptor is a woman aged 40-60 years with Graves disease. Donor details come from another sample of the same person, matched by shared clones. The DNA sequence reads TGTGCCAGCAGCCTCCTCGACATATATGGCTACACCTTC. The resulting protein is CASSLLDIYGYTF.